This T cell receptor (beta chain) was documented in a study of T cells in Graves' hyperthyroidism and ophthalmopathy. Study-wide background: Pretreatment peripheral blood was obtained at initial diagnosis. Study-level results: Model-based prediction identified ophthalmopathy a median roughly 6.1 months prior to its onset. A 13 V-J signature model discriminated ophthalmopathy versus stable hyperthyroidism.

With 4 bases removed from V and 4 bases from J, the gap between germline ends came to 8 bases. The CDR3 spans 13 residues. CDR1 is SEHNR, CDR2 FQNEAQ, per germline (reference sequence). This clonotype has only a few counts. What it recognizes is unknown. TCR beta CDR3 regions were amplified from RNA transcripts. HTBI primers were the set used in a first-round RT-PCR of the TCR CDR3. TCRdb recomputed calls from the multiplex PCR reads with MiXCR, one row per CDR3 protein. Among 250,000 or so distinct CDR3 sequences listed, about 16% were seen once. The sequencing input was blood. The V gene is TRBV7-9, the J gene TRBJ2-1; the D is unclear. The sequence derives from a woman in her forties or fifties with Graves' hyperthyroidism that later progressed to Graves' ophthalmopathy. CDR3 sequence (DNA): TGTGCCAGCAGCTCACCCAGGTACAATGAGCAGTTCTTC. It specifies CASSSPRYNEQFF.